Listed here are 5 T cell receptor beta chains from one sample, sequenced in a study of cytomegalovirus exposure and HLA in healthy donors. In the PCR, 60 Vbeta and 13 Jbeta primers were used. Sequencing used immunoSEQ multiplex PCR; TCRdb keeps in-frame clones, though not all of them. The data contain about 120,000 clones, 83% of them seen just once; the ten biggest clones take up over 15%. Source material: PBMCs. These receptors all stem from a man aged 18-30 years in good health and CMV-seropositive.

V is TRBV30 and J is TRBJ2-3; no reliable D call. V was shortened by 8 bases and J by 1 base, with 4 bases between the two germline ends. The CDR3 runs to 10 residues. Germline loops: CDR1 GTSNPN, CDR2 SVGIG (reference sequence). CDR3 protein: CALGTDTQYF. CDR3 in DNA: TGTGCCCTAGGCACAGATACGCAGTATTTT.

CDR3 sequence (DNA): TGTGCCAGCAGTTACTCGGGACTAGCGGGAGCTTACGAGCAGTACTTC. Residues: CASSYSGLAGAYEQYF. The chain recombines TRBV6-5 with TRBJ2-7; TRBD2 matches at 14 bases. Per the germline V gene, CDR1 is MNHEY and CDR2 is SVGAGI. The junction had 2 bases not matched to a gene; V was cut back by 0 bases and J by 4 bases. The CDR3 has 16 amino acids.

The chain has TRBV30 and TRBJ1-6; TRBD1 matches at 10 bases. The CDR3 length is 13 residues. Trimming removed 5 bases from V and 13 bases from J; junction bases left unmatched: 8. The germline V gene has CDR1 GTSNPN and CDR2 SVGIG (reference sequence). The CDR3 DNA sequence: TGTGCCTGGCGGGGGACAGGGGTTGCCCCCCTCCACTTT. This codes for CAWRGTGVAPLHF.

The V gene is TRBV11-1, the J gene TRBJ2-3; 9 nucleotides match TRBD1. CDR1 is SGHAT, CDR2 FQDESV, per germline (reference sequence). Trimming cost V 1 base and J 2 bases; bases outside gene matches: 1. The CDR3 is 15 residues long. This CDR3 is CASSLGTGDTDTQYF. The DNA of the CDR3 is TGTGCCAGCAGCTTAGGGACAGGGGACACAGATACGCAGTATTTT.

The chain links TRBV6-5 to TRBJ1-1, with D uncertain. V was cut by 6 bases and J by 0 bases, with 8 bases left in between. CDR1 MNHEY and CDR2 SVGAGI come from the germline V gene. The CDR3 runs to 13 residues. DNA for the CDR3: TGTGCCAGCAGCCCACAAGTGAACACTGAAGCTTTCTTT. Protein product: CASSPQVNTEAFF.